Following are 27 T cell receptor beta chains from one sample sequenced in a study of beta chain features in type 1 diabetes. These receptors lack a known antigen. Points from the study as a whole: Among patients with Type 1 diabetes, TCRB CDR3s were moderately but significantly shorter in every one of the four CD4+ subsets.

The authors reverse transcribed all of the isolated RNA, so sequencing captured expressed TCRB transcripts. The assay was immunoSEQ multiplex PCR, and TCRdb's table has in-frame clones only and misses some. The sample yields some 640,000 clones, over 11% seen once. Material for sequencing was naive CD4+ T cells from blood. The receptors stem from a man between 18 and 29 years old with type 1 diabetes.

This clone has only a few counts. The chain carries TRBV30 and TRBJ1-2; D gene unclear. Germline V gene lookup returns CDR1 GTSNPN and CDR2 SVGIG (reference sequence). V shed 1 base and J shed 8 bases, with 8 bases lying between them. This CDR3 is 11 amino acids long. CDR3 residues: CAWSGGVGYTF. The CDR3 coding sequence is TGTGCCTGGAGTGGAGGCGTCGGCTACACCTTC.

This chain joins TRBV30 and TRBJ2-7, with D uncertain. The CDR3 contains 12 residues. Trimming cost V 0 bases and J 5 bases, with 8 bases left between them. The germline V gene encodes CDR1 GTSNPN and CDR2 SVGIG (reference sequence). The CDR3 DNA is TGTGCCTGGAGTGTGCCGGCCGACGAGCAGTACTTC. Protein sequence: CAWSVPADEQYF.

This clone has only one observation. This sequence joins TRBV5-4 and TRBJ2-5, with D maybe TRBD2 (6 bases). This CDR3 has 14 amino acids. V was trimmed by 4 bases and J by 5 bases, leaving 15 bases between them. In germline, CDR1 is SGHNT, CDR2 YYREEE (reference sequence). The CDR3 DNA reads TGTGCCAGCAGCCCAAAGGAGGGATGGGAGACCCAGTACTTC. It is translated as CASSPKEGWETQYF.

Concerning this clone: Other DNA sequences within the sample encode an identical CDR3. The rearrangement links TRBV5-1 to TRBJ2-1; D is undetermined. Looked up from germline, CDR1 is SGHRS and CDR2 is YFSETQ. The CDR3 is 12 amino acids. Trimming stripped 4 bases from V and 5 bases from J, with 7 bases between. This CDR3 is CASSALDNEQFF. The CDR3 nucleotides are TGCGCCAGCAGCGCCCTAGACAATGAGCAGTTCTTC.

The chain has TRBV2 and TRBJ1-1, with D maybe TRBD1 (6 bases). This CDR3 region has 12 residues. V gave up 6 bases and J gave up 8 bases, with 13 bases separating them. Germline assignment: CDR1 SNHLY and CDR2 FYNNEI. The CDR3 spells CASRRVGTEAFF. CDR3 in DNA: TGTGCCAGCAGGAGGGTTGGGACAGAAGCTTTCTTT.

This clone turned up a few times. This chain's CDR3 is CASSWGQSYEQYF. The CDR3 bases are TGCGCCAGCAGCTGGGGGCAGAGCTACGAGCAGTACTTC. The gene calls are TRBV5-1 and TRBJ2-7; perhaps TRBD1 as D (6 bases). The CDR3 has 13 residues. V lost 3 bases to trimming and J lost 3 bases, with 10 bases between them. Germline CDR1 is SGHRS and CDR2 is YFSETQ.

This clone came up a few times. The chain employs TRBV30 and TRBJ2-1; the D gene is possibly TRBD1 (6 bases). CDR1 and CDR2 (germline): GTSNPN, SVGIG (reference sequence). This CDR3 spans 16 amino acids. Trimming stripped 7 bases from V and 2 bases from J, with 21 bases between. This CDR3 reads CALRGQRAIAYNEQFF. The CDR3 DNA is TGTGCCTTAAGAGGACAGAGGGCCATTGCCTACAATGAGCAGTTCTTC.

CDR3 in amino acids: CASSFSPNGDSPLHF. The CDR3 nucleotides are TGTGCCAGCAGCTTTAGCCCTAATGGGGATTCACCCCTCCACTTT. V gene TRBV7-2 combines with J gene TRBJ1-6; D is ambiguous. Trimming took 3 bases from V and 8 from J, leaving 14 bases between them. The CDR3 consists of 15 residues. CDR1 is SGHTA, CDR2 FQGNSA, per germline.

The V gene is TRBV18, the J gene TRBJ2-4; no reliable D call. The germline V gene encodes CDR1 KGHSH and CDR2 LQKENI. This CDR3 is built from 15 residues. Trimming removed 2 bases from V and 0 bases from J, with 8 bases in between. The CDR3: CASSPIGRAKNIQYF. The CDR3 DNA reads TGTGCCAGCTCACCAATTGGCCGAGCCAAAAACATTCAGTACTTC.

This chain's CDR3 is CASSDSSGNFYNEQFF. Here the CDR3 DNA reads TGTGCCAGCAGTGATTCTAGCGGGAATTTCTACAATGAGCAGTTCTTC. The chain employs TRBV25-1 and TRBJ2-1; 9 nucleotides agree with TRBD2. The length of the CDR3 is 16 residues. Losses at the gene ends were 3 bases for V and 3 bases for J; bases not matched to a gene: 6. Looked up from germline, CDR1 is MGHDK and CDR2 is SYGVNS.

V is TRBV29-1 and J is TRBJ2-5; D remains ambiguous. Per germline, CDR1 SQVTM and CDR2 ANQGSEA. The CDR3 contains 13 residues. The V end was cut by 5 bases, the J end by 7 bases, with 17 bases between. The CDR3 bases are TGCAGCGTTACCCGCAACACCGAAGGGACCCAGTACTTC. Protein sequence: CSVTRNTEGTQYF.

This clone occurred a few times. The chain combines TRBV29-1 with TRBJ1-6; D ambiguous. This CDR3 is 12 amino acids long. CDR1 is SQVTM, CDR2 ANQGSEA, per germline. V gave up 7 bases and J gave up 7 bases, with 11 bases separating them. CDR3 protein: CSAQDPNSPLHF. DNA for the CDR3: TGCAGCGCCCAAGACCCCAATTCACCCCTCCACTTT.

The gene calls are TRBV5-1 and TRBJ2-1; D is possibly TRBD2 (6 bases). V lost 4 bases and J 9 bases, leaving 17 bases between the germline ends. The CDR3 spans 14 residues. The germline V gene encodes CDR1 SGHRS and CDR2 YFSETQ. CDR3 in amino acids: CASSVGGRWSEQFF. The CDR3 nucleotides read TGCGCCAGCAGCGTGGGGGGTCGCTGGAGTGAGCAGTTCTTC.

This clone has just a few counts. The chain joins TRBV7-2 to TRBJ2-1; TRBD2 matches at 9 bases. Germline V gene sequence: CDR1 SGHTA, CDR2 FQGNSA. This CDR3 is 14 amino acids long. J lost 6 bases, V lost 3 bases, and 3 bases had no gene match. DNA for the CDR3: TGTGCCAGCAGCTTCTCAGCGGGAGGCAATGAGCAGTTCTTC. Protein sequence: CASSFSAGGNEQFF.

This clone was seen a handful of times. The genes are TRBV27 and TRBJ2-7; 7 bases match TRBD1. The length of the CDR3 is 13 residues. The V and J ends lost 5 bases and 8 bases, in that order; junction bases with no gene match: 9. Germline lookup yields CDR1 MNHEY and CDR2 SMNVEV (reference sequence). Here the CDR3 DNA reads TGTGCCAGCAGTGGGAATCCGACAGGGAAGCAGTACTTC. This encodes CASSGNPTGKQYF.

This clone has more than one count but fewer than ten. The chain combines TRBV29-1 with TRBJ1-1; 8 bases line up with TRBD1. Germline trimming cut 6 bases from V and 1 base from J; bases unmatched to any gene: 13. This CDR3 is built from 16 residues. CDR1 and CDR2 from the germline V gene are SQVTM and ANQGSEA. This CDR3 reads CSVGSNRGKGNTEAFF. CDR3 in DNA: TGCAGCGTGGGATCTAACAGGGGGAAGGGGAACACTGAAGCTTTCTTT.

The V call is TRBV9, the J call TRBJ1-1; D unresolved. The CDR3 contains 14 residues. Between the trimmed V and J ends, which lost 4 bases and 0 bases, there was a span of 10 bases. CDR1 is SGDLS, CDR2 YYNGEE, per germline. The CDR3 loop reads CASSRAVMNTEAFF. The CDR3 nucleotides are TGTGCCAGCAGCCGAGCAGTCATGAACACTGAAGCTTTCTTT.

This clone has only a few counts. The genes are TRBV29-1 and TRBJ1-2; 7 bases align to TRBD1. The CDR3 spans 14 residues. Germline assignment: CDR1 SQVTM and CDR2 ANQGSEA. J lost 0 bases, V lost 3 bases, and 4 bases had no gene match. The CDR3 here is CSVETGRTNYGYTF. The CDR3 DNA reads TGCAGCGTTGAGACAGGGCGCACTAACTATGGCTACACCTTC.

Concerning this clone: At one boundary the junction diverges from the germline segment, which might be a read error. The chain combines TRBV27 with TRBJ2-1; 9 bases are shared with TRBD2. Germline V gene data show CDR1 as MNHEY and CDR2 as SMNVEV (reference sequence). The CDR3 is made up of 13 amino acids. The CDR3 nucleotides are TGTGCCAGCCGTGGAGCGGGAGGCAATAAGCAGTTCTTC. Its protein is CASRGAGGNKQFF.

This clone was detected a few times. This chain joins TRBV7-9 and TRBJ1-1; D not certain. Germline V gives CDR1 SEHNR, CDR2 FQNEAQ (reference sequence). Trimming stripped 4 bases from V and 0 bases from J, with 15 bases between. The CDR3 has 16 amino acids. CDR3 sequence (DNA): TGTGCCAGCAGCTCATCCTCCCGCGTCATGAACACTGAAGCTTTCTTT. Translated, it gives CASSSSSRVMNTEAFF. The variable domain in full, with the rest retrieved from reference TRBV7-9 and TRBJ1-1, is DTGVSQNPRHKITKRGQNVTFRCDPISEHNRLYWYRQTLGQGPEFLTYFQNEAQLEKSRLLSDRFSAERPKGSFSTLEIQRTEQGDSAMYLCASSSSSRVMNTEAFFGQGTRLTVV.

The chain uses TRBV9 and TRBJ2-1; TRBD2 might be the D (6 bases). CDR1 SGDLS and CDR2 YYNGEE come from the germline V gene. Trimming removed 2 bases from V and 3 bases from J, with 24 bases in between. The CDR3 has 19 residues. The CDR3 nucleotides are TGTGCCAGCAGCGTTGGAGACCTTGGGGACTGGAAAGGCTACAATGAGCAGTTCTTC. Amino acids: CASSVGDLGDWKGYNEQFF.

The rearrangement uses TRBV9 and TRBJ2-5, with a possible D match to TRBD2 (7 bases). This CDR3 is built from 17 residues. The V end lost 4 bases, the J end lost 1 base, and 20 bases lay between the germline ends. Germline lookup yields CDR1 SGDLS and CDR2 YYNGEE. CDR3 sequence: CASSPRAGAWGQETQYF. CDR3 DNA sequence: TGTGCCAGCAGCCCACGTGCGGGGGCTTGGGGCCAAGAGACCCAGTACTTC.

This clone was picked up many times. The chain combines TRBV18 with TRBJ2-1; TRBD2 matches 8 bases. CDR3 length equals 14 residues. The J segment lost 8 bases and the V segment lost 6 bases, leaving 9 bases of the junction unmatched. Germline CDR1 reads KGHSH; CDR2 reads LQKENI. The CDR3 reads CASSPPAGDDEQFF. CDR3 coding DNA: TGTGCCAGCTCTCCCCCAGCGGGAGACGATGAGCAGTTCTTC.

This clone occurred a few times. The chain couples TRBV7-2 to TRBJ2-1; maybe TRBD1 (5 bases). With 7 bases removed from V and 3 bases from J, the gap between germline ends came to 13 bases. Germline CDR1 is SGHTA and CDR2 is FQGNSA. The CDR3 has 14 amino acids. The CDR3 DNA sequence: TGTGCCAGCACCCCCAGGGTGGGCTACAATGAGCAGTTCTTC. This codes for CASTPRVGYNEQFF.

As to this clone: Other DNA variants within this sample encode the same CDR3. The CDR3 loop reads CAWSRASTDTQYF. CDR3 coding DNA: TGTGCCTGGAGTCGGGCAAGTACAGATACGCAGTATTTT. The chain couples TRBV30 to TRBJ2-3; no reliable D call. Germline-derived CDR1 and CDR2 are GTSNPN and SVGIG (reference sequence). CDR3 length: 13 amino acids. V was cut by 2 bases and J by 3 bases, with 9 bases left in between.

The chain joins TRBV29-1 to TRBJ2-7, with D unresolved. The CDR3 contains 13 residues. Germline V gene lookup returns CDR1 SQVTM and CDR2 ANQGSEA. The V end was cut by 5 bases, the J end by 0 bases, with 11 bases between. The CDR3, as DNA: TGCAGCGTTCTTGGCGCCTACTCCTACGAGCAGTACTTC. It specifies CSVLGAYSYEQYF.

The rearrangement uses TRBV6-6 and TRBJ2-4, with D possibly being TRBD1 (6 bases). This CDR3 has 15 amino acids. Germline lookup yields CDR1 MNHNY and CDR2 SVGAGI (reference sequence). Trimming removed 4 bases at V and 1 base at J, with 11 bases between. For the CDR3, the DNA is TGTGCCAGCAGTTCTACGCAGGGGGCCAAAAACATTCAGTACTTC. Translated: CASSSTQGAKNIQYF.